This T cell receptor beta chain was captured by sequencing in a study of immune evolution from preneoplasia to lung adenocarcinoma. The V gene's germline CDR1 is SNHLY and CDR2 FYNNEI. The CDR3 runs 13 residues. J gave up 4 bases and V 6 bases, and 4 bases lay outside the gene matches. Sequenced by immunoSEQ multiplex PCR; TCRdb stores in-frame clones only, minus some. Among 13,000 to 15,000 clones listed, approximately 80% were seen once. Macro-dissection enriched premalignant or tumor cells before nucleic acid extraction. The V call is TRBV2, the J call TRBJ2-3; TRBD1 aligns across 7 bases. The TCR comes from a person between 65 and 80 years old with lung adenocarcinoma. The sequenced material came from FFPE minimally invasive lung adenocarcinoma tissue. The CDR3 sequence is CASSPGGSDTQYF. The CDR3 nucleotides read TGTGCCAGCAGCCCAGGGGGTTCAGATACGCAGTATTTT.